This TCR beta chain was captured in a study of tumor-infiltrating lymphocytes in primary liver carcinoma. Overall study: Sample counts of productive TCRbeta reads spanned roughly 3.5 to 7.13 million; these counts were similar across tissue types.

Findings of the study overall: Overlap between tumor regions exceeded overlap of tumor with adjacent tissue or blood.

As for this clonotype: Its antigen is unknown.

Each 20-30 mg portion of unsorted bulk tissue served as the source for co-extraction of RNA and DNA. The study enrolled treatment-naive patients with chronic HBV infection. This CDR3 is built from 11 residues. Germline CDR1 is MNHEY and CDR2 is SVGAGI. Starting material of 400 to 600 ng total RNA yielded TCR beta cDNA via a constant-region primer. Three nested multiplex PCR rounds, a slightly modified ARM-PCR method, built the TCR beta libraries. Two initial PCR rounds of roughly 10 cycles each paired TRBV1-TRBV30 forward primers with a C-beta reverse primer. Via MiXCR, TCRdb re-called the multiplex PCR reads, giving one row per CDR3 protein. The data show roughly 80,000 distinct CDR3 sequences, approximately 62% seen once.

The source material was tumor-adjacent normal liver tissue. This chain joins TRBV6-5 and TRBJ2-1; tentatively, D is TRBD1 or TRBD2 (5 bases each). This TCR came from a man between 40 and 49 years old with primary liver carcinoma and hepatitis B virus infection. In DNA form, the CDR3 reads TGTATCAGCGGTCAGGGCTATGAGCAGTTCTTC. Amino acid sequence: CISGQGYEQFF.